Listed below are T cell receptor beta chains from one sample, sequenced in a study of T cells after yellow fever vaccination. TCRdb re-called the 5' RACE reads through MiXCR, storing one row per CDR3 protein. The data contain some 400,000 distinct CDR3 sequences, more than 5.5% of them singletons. Sequenced material: PBMCs, taken 5 days after the yellow fever booster vaccination. Every receptor here comes from a man aged 25 to 40 who received the YFV17D yellow fever vaccine. Each CDR3 is given with its conserved first and last residue. A D gene is named only where the DNA matches it firmly. Clone size, where shown, is once, few, many, or a class for clones that have expanded.

clone_size: few; v_call: TRBV25-1; d_call: .; j_call: TRBJ2-2; cdr3_nt: TGTGCCAGCAGAGGGGGGGGGGAGCTGTTTTTT; cdr3_aa: CASRGGGELFF
clone_size: few; v_call: TRBV12-3/TRBV12-4; d_call: .; j_call: TRBJ2-3; cdr3_nt: TGTGCCAGCAGCTCAGGGTTTCGGCAGTATTTT; cdr3_aa: CASSSGFRQYF
clone_size: many; v_call: TRBV11-2; d_call: TRBD2; j_call: TRBJ2-5; cdr3_nt: TGTGCCAGCAGCTTTATCCAAAGGAGAGGGAGGGCCGAAGAGACCCAGTACTTC; cdr3_aa: CASSFIQRRGRAEETQYF
clone_size: many; v_call: TRBV20-1; d_call: .; j_call: TRBJ2-7; cdr3_nt: TGCAGTGCAGGGCTTGCCTACGAGCAGTACTTC; cdr3_aa: CSAGLAYEQYF
clone_size: .; v_call: TRBV5-1; d_call: TRBD2; j_call: TRBJ2-3; cdr3_nt: TGCGCCAGCAGCTCCAAAGCGGGAGGGCCGAGTACCGCAGATACGCAGTATTTT; cdr3_aa: CASSSKAGGPSTADTQYF
clone_size: .; v_call: TRBV7-2; d_call: .; j_call: TRBJ2-7; cdr3_nt: TGTGCCAGCAGCTTCAGTCGGGAAAAAGAGCAGTACTTC; cdr3_aa: CASSFSREKEQYF
clone_size: few; v_call: TRBV11-2; d_call: .; j_call: TRBJ2-3; cdr3_nt: TGTGCCAGCAGCTCAAAGCCCCTCCATTCGGCGTCACGCGCCGATACGCAGTATTTT; cdr3_aa: CASSSKPLHSASRADTQYF
clone_size: .; v_call: TRBV20-1; d_call: TRBD2; j_call: TRBJ2-1; cdr3_nt: TGCAGTGCTAGAGCCCTAGCGGGAGAGCCCTACAATGAGCAGTTCTTC; cdr3_aa: CSARALAGEPYNEQFF
clone_size: few; v_call: TRBV27; d_call: .; j_call: TRBJ2-3; cdr3_nt: TGTGCCAGCAGAAAAAACAGGGCGATAAGCACAGATACGCAGTATTTT; cdr3_aa: CASRKNRAISTDTQYF
clone_size: few; v_call: TRBV7-2; d_call: .; j_call: TRBJ2-3; cdr3_nt: TGTGCCAGCAGCTTCCGACAGGGGAGGGCAGATACGCAGTATTTT; cdr3_aa: CASSFRQGRADTQYF
clone_size: .; v_call: TRBV6-5; d_call: TRBD2; j_call: TRBJ2-1; cdr3_nt: TGTGCCAGCAGTTACGGAGGGGCTAGCGGGAGGGGATATGAGCAGTTCTTC; cdr3_aa: CASSYGGASGRGYEQFF
clone_size: many; v_call: TRBV12-3/TRBV12-4; d_call: TRBD1; j_call: TRBJ1-1; cdr3_nt: TGTGCCAGCACCACAACAGGGGTGAACACTGAAGCTTTCTTT; cdr3_aa: CASTTTGVNTEAFF
clone_size: few; v_call: TRBV5-1; d_call: TRBD2; j_call: TRBJ2-7; cdr3_nt: TGCGCCAGCAGCTACTCCCTGGGCGGGAGTCCGTCCTACGAGCAGTACTTC; cdr3_aa: CASSYSLGGSPSYEQYF
clone_size: many; v_call: TRBV10-3; d_call: .; j_call: TRBJ1-1; cdr3_nt: TGTGCCATCACCAAAGACAGGACGAACACTGAAGCTTTCTTT; cdr3_aa: CAITKDRTNTEAFF
clone_size: many; v_call: TRBV20-1; d_call: .; j_call: TRBJ1-5; cdr3_nt: TGCAGTGCTAGGGACGTCATCAATCAGCCCCAGCATTTT; cdr3_aa: CSARDVINQPQHF